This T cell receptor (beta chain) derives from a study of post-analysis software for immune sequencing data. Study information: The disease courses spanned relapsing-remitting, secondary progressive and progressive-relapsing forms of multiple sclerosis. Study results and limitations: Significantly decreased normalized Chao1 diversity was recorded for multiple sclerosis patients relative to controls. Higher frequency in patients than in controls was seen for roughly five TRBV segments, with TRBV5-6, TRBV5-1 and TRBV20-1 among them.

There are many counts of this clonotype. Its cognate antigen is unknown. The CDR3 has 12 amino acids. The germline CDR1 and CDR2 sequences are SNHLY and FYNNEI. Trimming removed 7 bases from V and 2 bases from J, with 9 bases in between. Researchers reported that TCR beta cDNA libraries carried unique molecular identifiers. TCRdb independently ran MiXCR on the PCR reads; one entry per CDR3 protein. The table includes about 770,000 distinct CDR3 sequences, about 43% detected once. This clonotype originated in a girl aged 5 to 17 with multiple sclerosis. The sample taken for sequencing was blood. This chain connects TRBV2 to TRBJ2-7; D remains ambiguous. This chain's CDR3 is CASISLAYEQYF. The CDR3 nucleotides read TGTGCCAGCATCAGTCTAGCCTACGAGCAGTACTTC.